A selection of T cell receptor beta chains follows, all from one sample in a study of blood T cell repertoires in COVID-19. TCRdb's copy holds only in-frame clones and misses some; the assay was immunoSEQ multiplex PCR. In the table there are under 300,000 clones, around 88% of which are singletons. Sequenced input: PBMCs or T cells enriched from blood (not recorded which). These receptors all come from a woman between 35 and 50 years old with acute COVID-19. Each CDR3 is given with its conserved first and last residue. A D gene is named only where the DNA matches it firmly. The listing skips clone size in some rows; elsewhere it reads once, few, many or a size class.

14 | - | TRBJ1-2 | TRBD1 | TRBV2 | CASSVVQGADGYTF | TGTGCCAGCAGCGTGGTACAGGGGGCTGATGGCTACACCTTC
15 | - | TRBJ2-7 | TRBD1 | TRBV5-1 | CASSATGGPSYEQYF | TGCGCCAGCAGCGCGACAGGGGGGCCCTCCTACGAGCAGTACTTC
15 | - | TRBJ1-1 | TRBD1 | TRBV5-1 | CASSPGTGGGTEAFF | TGCGCCAGCAGCCCGGGGACAGGGGGAGGGACTGAAGCTTTCTTT
14 | - | TRBJ1-2 | TRBD1 | TRBV19 | CASRGDRGPYGYTF | TGTGCCAGTAGGGGAGACAGGGGGCCTTATGGCTACACCTTC
15 | few | TRBJ1-3 | - | TRBV30 | CAWSGFGGSGNTIYF | TGTGCCTGGAGCGGATTCGGGGGCTCTGGAAACACCATATATTTT
14 | few | TRBJ1-1 | - | TRBV7-2 | CASSLLISRAEAFF | TGTGCCAGCAGCTTATTAATATCCCGGGCTGAAGCTTTCTTT
13 | - | TRBJ1-2 | TRBD1 | TRBV7-9 | CASSEGAGRGYTF | TGTGCCAGCAGCGAGGGGGCAGGTCGTGGCTACACCTTC
16 | - | TRBJ1-5 | - | TRBV3-1/TRBV3-2 | CASSQSLSRSNQPQHF | TGTGCCAGCAGCCAATCACTTTCCAGGTCAAATCAGCCCCAGCATTTT
14 | - | TRBJ1-5 | - | TRBV19 | CASRQGLSNQPQHF | TGTGCCAGTCGTCAAGGACTTAGCAATCAGCCCCAGCATTTT
15 | - | TRBJ2-3 | TRBD2 | TRBV6-4 | CASKPLGGDTDTQYF | TGTGCCAGCAAACCCCTGGGGGGGGACACAGATACGCAGTATTTT
15 | - | TRBJ1-1 | - | TRBV24-1 | CATSDPRQANTEAFF | TGTGCCACCAGTGACCCCCGACAGGCAAACACTGAAGCTTTCTTT
14 | - | TRBJ2-7 | TRBD2 | TRBV5-1 | CASSFSSGGYEQYF | TGCGCCAGCAGCTTTTCGTCGGGAGGATACGAGCAGTACTTC
16 | - | TRBJ2-7 | TRBD2 | TRBV3-1/TRBV3-2 | CASSQIRAGGRYEQYF | TGTGCCAGCAGCCAAATCAGGGCGGGGGGGCGGTACGAGCAGTACTTC
14 | - | TRBJ1-3 | - | TRBV7-8 | CASSLAAGGNTIYF | TGTGCCAGCAGCTTAGCAGCTGGAGGGAACACCATATATTTT
13 | - | TRBJ1-2 | - | TRBV2 | CASIGGGNYGYTF | TGTGCCAGCATCGGGGGAGGGAACTATGGCTACACCTTC
13 | - | TRBJ2-3 | TRBD2 | TRBV29-1 | CSVDGGRADTQYF | TGCAGCGTTGATGGCGGGAGGGCAGATACGCAGTATTTT
16 | - | TRBJ1-2 | - | TRBV9 | CASSVATGSVQGGYTF | TGTGCCAGCAGCGTAGCTACAGGGTCTGTCCAAGGTGGCTACACCTTC
14 | - | TRBJ1-2 | - | TRBV4-2 | CASSQNRELGGYTF | TGTGCCAGCAGCCAAAACAGGGAGCTTGGTGGCTACACCTTC
16 | - | TRBJ2-4 | TRBD2 | TRBV27 | CASSFGPASGGDIQYF | TGTGCCAGCAGTTTCGGACCCGCCAGCGGGGGAGACATTCAGTACTTC
16 | - | TRBJ2-2 | TRBD1 | TRBV5-4 | CASSSATGSGTGELFF | TGTGCCAGCAGTTCAGCGACAGGGAGTGGAACCGGGGAGCTGTTTTTT
13 | - | TRBJ1-1 | TRBD1 | TRBV5-1 | CASSAGQYTEAFF | TGCGCCAGCAGCGCGGGACAGTACACTGAAGCTTTCTTT
14 | - | TRBJ2-7 | TRBD1 | TRBV7-6 | CASSLRTGDYEQYF | TGTGCCAGCAGCTTACGGACAGGGGACTACGAGCAGTACTTC
15 | - | TRBJ1-6 | TRBD1 | TRBV19 | CASSTGQGDNSPLHF | TGTGCCAGTAGTACTGGACAGGGCGACAATTCACCCCTCCACTTT
13 | - | TRBJ2-3 | - | TRBV2 | CASRIGGEYTQYF | TGTGCCAGCAGAATAGGTGGGGAGTATACGCAGTATTTT
16 | - | TRBJ1-2 | TRBD1 | TRBV18 | CASSPVQGQGSYGYTF | TGTGCCAGCTCACCAGTTCAAGGACAGGGGAGCTATGGCTACACCTTC
13 | - | TRBJ2-5 | TRBD2 | TRBV30 | CAWGLAGGPIAYF | TGTGCCTGGGGACTAGCGGGGGGCCCTATAGCGTACTTC
14 | once | TRBJ1-5 | - | TRBV10-2 | CASSDASLNQPQHF | TGCGCCAGCAGTGATGCAAGCTTGAATCAGCCCCAGCATTTT
15 | - | TRBJ2-7 | TRBD1 | TRBV6-5 | CASSRGTGGPGEQYF | TGTGCCAGCAGCCGGGGGACAGGGGGACCGGGGGAGCAGTACTTC
13 | - | TRBJ1-4 | - | TRBV25-1 | CASSEQGYEKLFF | TGTGCCAGCAGTGAGCAGGGTTATGAAAAACTGTTTTTT
15 | - | TRBJ1-5 | - | TRBV16 | CASSQSMEGNQPQHF | TGTGCCAGCAGCCAATCGATGGAGGGAAATCAGCCCCAGCATTTT
17 | - | TRBJ2-3 | - | TRBV3-1/TRBV3-2 | CASSQSLGAGRLDTQYF | TGTGCCAGCAGCCAGTCCCTGGGGGCGGGTCGGCTAGATACGCAGTATTTT
13 | - | TRBJ2-7 | - | TRBV6-5 | CASRGTPSYEQYF | TGTGCCAGCAGAGGGACTCCGTCCTACGAGCAGTACTTC
15 | - | TRBJ2-7 | - | TRBV11-2 | CASSSPAQIGPEQYF | TGTGCCAGCAGCTCTCCTGCTCAAATTGGGCCCGAGCAGTACTTC
16 | - | TRBJ1-5 | - | TRBV5-8 | CASSRTTAYSNQPQHF | TGTGCCAGCAGCCGGACGACAGCGTATAGCAATCAGCCCCAGCATTTT
13 | - | TRBJ2-3 | - | TRBV4-2 | CASSDWRTDTQYF | TGTGCCAGCAGCGACTGGCGCACAGATACGCAGTATTTT
17 | - | TRBJ2-5 | TRBD1 | TRBV4-2 | CASSQEGTDRGQETQYF | TGTGCCAGCAGCCAAGAGGGAACGGACAGGGGCCAAGAGACCCAGTACTTC
14 | - | TRBJ2-7 | TRBD1 | TRBV6-4 | CASISWDRDIEQYF | TGTGCCAGCATCTCGTGGGACAGGGATATCGAGCAGTACTTC
13 | - | TRBJ1-5 | - | TRBV7-6 | CASSLSLNQPQHF | TGTGCCAGCAGCTTATCCTTGAATCAGCCCCAGCATTTT
13 | - | TRBJ2-1 | - | TRBV3-1/TRBV3-2 | CASSQGGANEQFF | TGTGCCAGCAGCCAAGGCGGGGCCAATGAGCAGTTCTTC
15 | - | TRBJ1-3 | - | TRBV19 | CASSMETGSGNTIYF | TGTGCCAGTAGTATGGAGACCGGCTCTGGAAACACCATATATTTT
18 | - | TRBJ2-5 | TRBD2 | TRBV5-1 | CASSLVASGGAAQETQYF | TGCGCCAGCAGCTTGGTGGCTAGCGGGGGGGCGGCGCAAGAGACCCAGTACTTC
14 | - | TRBJ1-6 | - | TRBV4-3 | CASSQDPLRGTLHF | TGCGCCAGCAGCCAAGATCCGCTGCGGGGTACCCTCCACTTT
14 | once | TRBJ1-1 | - | TRBV14 | CASSQGVKNTEAFF | TGTGCCAGCAGCCAAGGCGTGAAGAACACTGAAGCTTTCTTT
15 | - | TRBJ2-7 | - | TRBV30 | CAWSGTEGFAYEQYF | TGTGCCTGGAGTGGGACGGAGGGGTTCGCCTACGAGCAGTACTTC
20 | - | TRBJ2-1 | TRBD2 | TRBV4-3 | CASSQDPVSGAQSSYNEQFF | TGCGCCAGCAGCCAAGATCCAGTTAGCGGGGCCCAAAGCTCCTACAATGAGCAGTTCTTC
16 | - | TRBJ1-5 | TRBD1 | TRBV4-1 | CASSQPGQGANQPQHF | TGCGCCAGCAGCCAACCGGGACAGGGTGCCAATCAGCCCCAGCATTTT
12 | - | TRBJ2-7 | - | TRBV12-3/TRBV12-4 | CASSSFADEQYF | TGTGCCAGCAGTTCCTTCGCGGACGAGCAGTACTTC
15 | - | TRBJ2-2 | - | TRBV4-3 | CASSQDTGFTGELFF | TGCGCCAGCAGCCAAGACACAGGTTTCACCGGGGAGCTGTTTTTT
14 | - | TRBJ2-2 | - | TRBV11-3 | CASSGALVTGELFF | TGTGCCAGCAGCGGAGCTCTTGTCACCGGGGAGCTGTTTTTT
16 | - | TRBJ2-1 | - | TRBV21-1 | CASSKVQGAAYNEQFF | TGTGCCAGCAGCAAAGTACAGGGGGCGGCCTACAATGAGCAGTTCTTC
16 | once | TRBJ2-1 | TRBD2 | TRBV9 | CASSVELRGSYNEQFF | TGTGCCAGCAGCGTAGAGTTGCGGGGGTCCTACAATGAGCAGTTCTTC
13 | - | TRBJ2-5 | - | TRBV19 | CASRPSVPGTQYF | TGTGCCAGTAGACCCTCCGTCCCGGGGACCCAGTACTTC
11 | once | TRBJ2-5 | - | TRBV29-1 | CSVAHGETQYF | TGCAGCGTCGCTCACGGGGAGACCCAGTACTTC
11 | - | TRBJ2-5 | - | TRBV19 | CASRSVETQYF | TGTGCCAGTAGGTCCGTGGAGACCCAGTACTTC
17 | - | TRBJ1-2 | - | TRBV7-2 | CASSLGGPGRIGYGYTF | TGTGCCAGCAGCTTAGGAGGCCCAGGGAGGATTGGCTATGGCTACACCTTC